Below, 14 T cell receptor beta chains from the same sample are listed, as sequenced in a study of Ad26.COV2.S vaccination and SARS-CoV-2 variants. Sequencing was performed with immunoSEQ multiplex PCR; in TCRdb, only in-frame clones are kept and a portion is missing. The sample has 300,000 to 400,000 clones; around 89% are singletons. Treatment here: 15 to 20 received Ad26.COV2.S at low or high dose, single or two shots; about five received placebo; per-sample allocation not given. Day 63 following the first vaccine or placebo injection was when the samples were taken. Here the sequenced sample was peripheral blood, taken in a trial of Ad26.COV2.S vaccine versus placebo. The receptors were sampled from a person aged 18 to 65 who received the Ad26.COV2.S COVID-19 vaccine or a placebo.

The chain is built from TRBV5-5 and TRBJ2-7; D might be TRBD2 (6 bases). Trimming took 5 bases from V and 6 from J, leaving 15 bases between them. The CDR3 is 13 amino acids. Germline V gene data show CDR1 as SGHKS and CDR2 as YYEKEE (reference sequence). CDR3: CASSRLVNGEQYF. The CDR3 DNA reads TGTGCCAGCAGTAGACTAGTGAACGGCGAGCAGTACTTC.

The CDR3 loop is CASKRGGLTSTDTQYF. For the CDR3, the DNA is TGTGCCAGTAAGCGCGGGGGCTTAACGAGCACAGATACGCAGTATTTT. The chain employs TRBV19 and TRBJ2-3; D is possibly TRBD2 (7 bases). Germline CDR1 is LNHDA and CDR2 is SQIVND (reference sequence). This CDR3 has 16 residues. The germline V and J ends were trimmed by 7 bases and 0 bases, with 17 bases remaining between them.

This clone is a singleton in its sample. CDR3 amino acids: CASTPTLAKNIQYF. The CDR3 DNA sequence: TGTGCCAGCACCCCGACTTTAGCCAAAAACATTCAGTACTTC. The chain is built from TRBV6-6 and TRBJ2-4, with D uncertain. The CDR3 covers 14 residues. Trimming removed 7 bases at V and 0 bases at J, with 10 bases between. In germline, CDR1 is MNHNY, CDR2 SVGAGI (reference sequence).

This chain joins TRBV18 and TRBJ2-3, with 9 bases identical to TRBD1. The CDR3 totals 20 residues. Per germline, CDR1 KGHSH and CDR2 LQKENI. The junction had 19 bases not matched to a gene; V was cut back by 3 bases and J by 3 bases. The CDR3 sequence: CASSPFRRDRVSESTDTQYF. The CDR3 DNA follows: TGTGCCAGCTCACCGTTTCGTAGGGACAGGGTTTCCGAGAGTACAGATACGCAGTATTTT.

V usage is TRBV9 and J usage is TRBJ2-1; 9 nucleotides line up with TRBD1. Germline assignment: CDR1 SGDLS and CDR2 YYNGEE. This CDR3 region has 16 residues. The J segment lost 0 bases and the V segment lost 3 bases, leaving 4 bases of the junction unmatched. The CDR3 DNA reads TGTGCCAGCAGCGCCCCGGGACAGGGCTCCTACAATGAGCAGTTCTTC. This translates into CASSAPGQGSYNEQFF.

The V and J genes are TRBV9 and TRBJ2-7; 8 nucleotides agree with TRBD2. The V gene end was trimmed by 0 bases and the J gene end by 6 bases; junction bases not matched to a gene: 8. The CDR3 is made up of 15 amino acids. CDR1 is SGDLS, CDR2 YYNGEE, per germline. DNA for the CDR3: TGTGCCAGCAGCGTAGATTCGGGGGGGCAATCCGAGCAGTACTTC. Amino acids: CASSVDSGGQSEQYF.

The genes are TRBV28 and TRBJ2-3; 8 nucleotides align to TRBD2. V lost 3 bases and J lost 2; bases outside the gene matches: 7. Germline values: CDR1 MDHEN, CDR2 SYDVKM. CDR3 length equals 16 residues. The CDR3 region has the DNA TGTGCCAGCAGTTTTAGGCTAGCGGGTCCCACAGATACGCAGTATTTT. This codes for CASSFRLAGPTDTQYF.

This chain uses TRBV19 with TRBJ2-5, with a tentative D call TRBD1 (5 bases). The CDR3 covers 14 residues. V lost 3 bases and J 4 bases, leaving 12 bases between the germline ends. Per the germline V gene, CDR1 is LNHDA and CDR2 is SQIVND (reference sequence). The CDR3 reads CASSIRVRAETQYF. CDR3 DNA: TGTGCCAGTAGTATTCGGGTCAGGGCAGAGACCCAGTACTTC.

CDR3 protein: CACKLDRDLSYEQYF. CDR3 coding DNA: TGTGCCTGCAAATTGGACCGGGACCTTTCCTACGAGCAGTACTTC. This sequence joins TRBV30 and TRBJ2-7; TRBD1 or TRBD2 may be the D gene (5 bases each). The CDR3 consists of 15 residues. Germline-derived CDR1 and CDR2 are GTSNPN and SVGIG (reference sequence). The V and J ends lost 6 bases and 1 base respectively, with 19 bases between them.

The chain uses TRBV5-5 and TRBJ2-1; a possible D gene is TRBD2 (5 bases). V lost 0 bases and J lost 2, with 9 bases in between. The CDR3 totals 15 residues. Per germline, CDR1 SGHKS and CDR2 YYEKEE (reference sequence). As DNA, the CDR3 is TGTGCCAGCAGCTTGGAGAGGGCCACCTACAATGAGCAGTTCTTC. It yields the protein CASSLERATYNEQFF.

This chain joins TRBV24-1 and TRBJ2-1; D is uncertain. The CDR3 runs to 14 residues. Germline CDR1 is KGHDR and CDR2 is SFDVKD. Trimming removed 5 bases at V and 1 base at J, with 8 bases between. In DNA, the CDR3 is TGTGCCACCAGTGGAGCCCTTTCCTACAATGAGCAGTTCTTC. Translation gives CATSGALSYNEQFF.

This chain connects TRBV11-2 to TRBJ1-4; 7 nucleotides line up with TRBD1. Germline V gives CDR1 SGHAT, CDR2 FQNNGV. The CDR3 contains 14 residues. After removal of 1 base from V and 7 bases from J, the junction contained 3 bases not matched to a gene. The CDR3 region has the DNA TGTGCCAGCAGCTTAGGACAGGGTGGTGAAAAACTGTTTTTT. Protein product: CASSLGQGGEKLFF.

The chain employs TRBV6-5 and TRBJ1-4; TRBD1 is a possible D gene (6 bases). Germline CDR1 is MNHEY and CDR2 is SVGAGI. Deletions cut 2 bases from V and 5 bases from J, with 15 bases between. The CDR3 consists of 16 residues. CDR3 coding DNA: TGTGCCAGCAGTTACATAACAGGGCCTACCAATGAAAAACTGTTTTTT. Protein: CASSYITGPTNEKLFF.

The chain couples TRBV2 to TRBJ2-2; 9 bases fit TRBD2. The CDR3 loop spans 19 amino acids. J lost 0 bases, V lost 3 bases, and 11 bases had no gene match. CDR1 is SNHLY, CDR2 FYNNEI, per germline. As DNA, the CDR3 is TGTGCCAGCAGTGATTTAGGCGGGGGGGCGAAGGCGAACACCGGGGAGCTGTTTTTT. It codes for CASSDLGGGAKANTGELFF.